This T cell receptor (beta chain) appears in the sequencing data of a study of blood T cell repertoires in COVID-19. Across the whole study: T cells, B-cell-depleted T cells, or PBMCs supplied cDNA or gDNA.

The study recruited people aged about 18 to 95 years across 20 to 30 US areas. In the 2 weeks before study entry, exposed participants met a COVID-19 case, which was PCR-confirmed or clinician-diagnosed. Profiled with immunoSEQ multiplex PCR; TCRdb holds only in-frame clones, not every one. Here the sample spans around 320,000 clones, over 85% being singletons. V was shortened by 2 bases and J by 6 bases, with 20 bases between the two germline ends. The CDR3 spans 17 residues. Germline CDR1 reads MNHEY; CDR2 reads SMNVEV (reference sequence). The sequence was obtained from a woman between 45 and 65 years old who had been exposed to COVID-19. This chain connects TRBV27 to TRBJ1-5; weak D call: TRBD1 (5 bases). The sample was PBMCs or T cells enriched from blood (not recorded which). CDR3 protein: CASSLRAGTGGGQPQHF. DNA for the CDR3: TGTGCCAGCAGTTTAAGGGCCGGGACGGGAGGCGGTCAGCCCCAGCATTTT.